Presented here are 15 T cell receptor beta chains from one specimen sequenced in a study of T-cell reconstitution after alpha-beta-depleted transplantation in children. The TCRbeta library incorporated unique molecular identifiers. In TCRdb, the PCR reads were re-called with MiXCR into one record per CDR3 protein. The sample holds approximately 650,000 distinct CDR3 sequences, approximately 14% seen once. The source was PBMCs, collected before TCRalphabeta/CD19-depleted stem cell transplant. These TCRs come from a girl aged 2 to 9 with congenital amegakaryocytic thrombocytopenia, due to receive a stem cell transplant.

The chain combines TRBV5-1 with TRBJ2-3; the D gene is possibly TRBD2 (6 bases). The CDR3 loop spans 17 amino acids. V was shortened by 0 bases and J by 4 bases, with 18 bases between the two germline ends. The germline V gene encodes CDR1 SGHRS and CDR2 YFSETQ. The chain's CDR3 is CASSLASKPTSADTQYF. The CDR3 DNA reads as TGCGCCAGCAGCTTGGCCTCGAAACCGACTAGTGCAGATACGCAGTATTTT.

A few counts support this clonotype. The gene calls are TRBV27 and TRBJ2-7; D tentatively fits TRBD1 or TRBD2 (6 bases each). CDR1 and CDR2 (germline): MNHEY, SMNVEV (reference sequence). The length of the CDR3 is 15 residues. V shed 4 bases and J shed 1 base, with 14 bases lying between them. CDR3 amino acids: CASSWGAEYSYEQYF. The CDR3 DNA follows: TGTGCCAGCAGTTGGGGGGCCGAATATTCCTACGAGCAGTACTTC.

The rearrangement joins TRBV5-1 to TRBJ1-1; D call uncertain. The CDR3 has 13 amino acids. Germline-derived CDR1 and CDR2 are SGHRS and YFSETQ. Trimming pared 0 bases from V and 7 bases from J, leaving 10 bases between. The CDR3 spells CASSLAANGEAFF. DNA of the CDR3: TGCGCCAGCAGCTTGGCCGCGAACGGTGAAGCTTTCTTT.

V is TRBV21-1 and J is TRBJ1-1; the table names TRBD1, a call not compared with the DNA. TRBV21-1 is annotated as a pseudogene. The CDR3 is made up of 14 amino acids. CDR3: CASNNLTENTEAFF. The CDR3 coding sequence is TGTGCCAGCAACAACCTGACAGAAAACACTGAAGCTTTCTTT.

At least ten counts were recorded for this clonotype. The chain joins TRBV29-1 to TRBJ1-2, with D uncertain. In germline, CDR1 is SQVTM, CDR2 ANQGSEA. Trimming stripped 2 bases from V and 0 bases from J, with 10 bases between. The CDR3 consists of 14 residues. The CDR3 nucleotides are TGCAGCGTTGAATTTCAGATTTCTAACTATGGCTACACCTTC. Translation gives CSVEFQISNYGYTF.

This clonotype has just a few counts. V gene TRBV14 combines with J gene TRBJ2-5; 13 nucleotides match TRBD2. Germline V gene data show CDR1 as SGHDN and CDR2 as FVKESK. V lost 3 bases to trimming and J lost 4 bases; unmatched junction nucleotides: 5. This CDR3 contains 16 residues. The CDR3 loop is CASSHLLAGGVETQYF. CDR3 bases: TGTGCCAGCAGCCACCTACTAGCGGGAGGGGTAGAGACCCAGTACTTC. The whole variable domain, remainder taken from reference TRBV14 and TRBJ2-5, is EAGVTQFPSHSVIEKGQTVTLRCDPISGHDNLYWYRRVMGKEIKFLLHFVKESKQDESGMPNNRFLAERTGGTYSTLKVQPAELEDSGVYFCASSHLLAGGVETQYFGPGTRLLVL.

The V gene is TRBV20-1, the J gene TRBJ2-4, with 8 nucleotides matching TRBD1. This CDR3 region has 16 residues. Per germline, CDR1 DFQATT and CDR2 SNEGSKA (reference sequence). Unmatched junction bases numbered 15, after V lost 4 bases and J lost 7 bases. CDR3 sequence: CSATGPDRVERNIQYF. CDR3 bases: TGCAGTGCTACCGGGCCGGACAGGGTGGAGAGGAACATTCAGTACTTC.

The chain couples TRBV21-1 to TRBJ2-3. TRBV21-1 counts as a pseudogene. This CDR3 spans 15 amino acids. The CDR3 coding sequence is TGTGCCAGCAGCAAAGGAAGTGACATCACAGATACGCAGTATTTT. Protein product: CASSKGSDITDTQYF.

This clonotype was seen at least ten times. The rearrangement uses TRBV5-1 and TRBJ2-1; no firm D call. Trimming removed 4 bases from V and 8 bases from J, with 16 bases in between. The germline V gene has CDR1 SGHRS and CDR2 YFSETQ. The CDR3 consists of 14 residues. The chain's CDR3 is CASSPRTELDEQFF. The CDR3 DNA is TGCGCCAGCAGCCCCCGAACGGAGTTGGATGAGCAGTTCTTC.

The J gene is TRBJ2-7, the V gene TRBV29-1; D is perhaps TRBD1 (6 bases). Germline lookup yields CDR1 SQVTM and CDR2 ANQGSEA. Trimming took off 2 bases at V and 4 bases at J, with 18 bases between the two ends. This CDR3 contains 15 residues. CDR3 amino acids: CSVENKKKGEYEQYF. The CDR3 coding sequence is TGCAGCGTTGAAAATAAGAAAAAGGGGGAATACGAGCAGTACTTC.

This clonotype was seen ten or more times. This rearrangement joins TRBV29-1 to TRBJ1-2; the D gene is possibly TRBD1 (6 bases). The V end lost 6 bases, the J end lost 4 bases, and 15 bases lay between the germline ends. Germline CDR1 and CDR2: SQVTM and ANQGSEA. CDR3 size: 13 residues. The CDR3 nucleotides read TGCAGCGTACAGGGAAGGGGGGCCTATGGCTACACCTTC. Amino acid sequence: CSVQGRGAYGYTF.

The chain couples TRBV2 to TRBJ1-5; TRBD1 is a possible D gene (5 bases). The germline V gene encodes CDR1 SNHLY and CDR2 FYNNEI. This CDR3 is built from 13 residues. Trimming took 6 bases from V and 10 from J, leaving 16 bases between them. The CDR3 DNA reads TGTGCCAGCAGAAATTTAGGGGTGCGTCCCCAGCATTTT. As protein: CASRNLGVRPQHF.

This clonotype was observed many times. V gene TRBV5-1 combines with J gene TRBJ2-2, with TRBD1 matching 7 bases. The CDR3 totals 15 residues. The germline V gene has CDR1 SGHRS and CDR2 YFSETQ. V lost 3 bases and J lost 6; bases outside the gene matches: 8. CDR3 in amino acids: CASSYTNRGPGELFF. The CDR3 coding sequence is TGCGCCAGCAGCTATACCAACAGGGGCCCCGGGGAGCTGTTTTTT.

This clonotype was counted between two and nine times. The CDR3 sequence: CASIHQRKLAGELLDTQYF. CDR3 DNA sequence: TGTGCCAGCATCCACCAAAGAAAACTAGCGGGAGAATTGCTAGATACGCAGTATTTT. The chain combines TRBV11-1 with TRBJ2-3; the match to TRBD2 covers 11 bases. J was trimmed by 5 bases and V by 7 bases; bases with no gene match: 20. This CDR3 is 19 amino acids long. Germline loops: CDR1 SGHAT, CDR2 FQDESV (reference sequence).

This clonotype was picked up a small number of times. V usage is TRBV10-3 and J usage is TRBJ2-2; 8 bases line up with TRBD2. Germline V CDR1 and CDR2: ENHRY, SYGVKD. The CDR3 extends over 14 amino acids. V was pared by 8 bases and J by 6 bases, with 8 bases of the junction left unmatched. In DNA form, the CDR3 reads TGTGCCATCGAGGAGCGGGAGAAGGCCGGGGAGCTGTTTTTT. It codes for CAIEEREKAGELFF.